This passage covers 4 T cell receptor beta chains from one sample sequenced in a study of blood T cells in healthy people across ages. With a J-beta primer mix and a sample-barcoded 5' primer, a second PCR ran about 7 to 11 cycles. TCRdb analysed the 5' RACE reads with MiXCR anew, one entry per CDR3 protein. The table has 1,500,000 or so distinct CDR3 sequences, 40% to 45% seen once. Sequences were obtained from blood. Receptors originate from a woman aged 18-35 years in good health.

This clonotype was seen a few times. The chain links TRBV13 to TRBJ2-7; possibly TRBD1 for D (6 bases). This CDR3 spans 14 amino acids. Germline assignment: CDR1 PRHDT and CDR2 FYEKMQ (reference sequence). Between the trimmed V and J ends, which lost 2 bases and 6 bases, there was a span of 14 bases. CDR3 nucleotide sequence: TGTGCCAGCAGCTTAAAACCCCAGGGGCCCGAGCAGTACTTC. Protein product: CASSLKPQGPEQYF.

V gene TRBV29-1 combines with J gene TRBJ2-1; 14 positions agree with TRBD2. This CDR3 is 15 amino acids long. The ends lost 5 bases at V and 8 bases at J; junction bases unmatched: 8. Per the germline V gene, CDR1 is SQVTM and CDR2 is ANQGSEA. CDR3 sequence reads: CSVTMGTSGSYEQFF. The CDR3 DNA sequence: TGCAGCGTTACAATGGGGACTAGCGGGAGCTATGAGCAGTTCTTC.

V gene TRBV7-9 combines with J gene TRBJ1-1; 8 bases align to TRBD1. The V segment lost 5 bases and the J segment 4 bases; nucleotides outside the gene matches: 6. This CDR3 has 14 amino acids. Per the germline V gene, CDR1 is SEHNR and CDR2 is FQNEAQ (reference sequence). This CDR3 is CASSTTGGPTEAFF. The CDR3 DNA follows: TGTGCCAGCAGCACAACAGGGGGGCCCACTGAAGCTTTCTTT.

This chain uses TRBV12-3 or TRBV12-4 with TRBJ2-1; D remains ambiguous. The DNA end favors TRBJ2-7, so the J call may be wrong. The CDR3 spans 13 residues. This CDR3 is CASSSTPGNEQYF. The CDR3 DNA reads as TGTGCCAGCAGTTCTACCCCGGGCAATGAGCAGTACTTC.